This T cell receptor beta chain emerged from a study of shared clonotypes between healthy human individuals. V shed 1 base and J 7 bases; nucleotides not matched to a gene: 8. The CDR3 runs 16 residues. CDR1 SGHTA and CDR2 FQGNSA come from the germline V gene. Notes on this clone: The target antigen is unknown.

Study-wide findings and caveats: Clonotype sharing among donors was expected to depend on sequencing depth.

The donor population consisted of healthy HIV-negative adults with no recent acute infections or vaccinations. Profiling relied on immunoSEQ multiplex PCR, and the TCRdb table lists in-frame clones only, not all of them. The table includes 1.4 million or so clones, less than 99% detected once. This sequence originates from a man aged 30-40 years in good health. The sequencing input was naive CD4+ T cells sorted from blood. Indicated subset: CD45RA+ positively selected. The chain combines TRBV7-2 with TRBJ2-3, with TRBD1 matching 10 bases. CDR3: CASSLGTGGYDYTQYF. The CDR3 coding sequence is TGTGCCAGCAGCTTAGGGACAGGGGGATATGATTATACGCAGTATTTT.